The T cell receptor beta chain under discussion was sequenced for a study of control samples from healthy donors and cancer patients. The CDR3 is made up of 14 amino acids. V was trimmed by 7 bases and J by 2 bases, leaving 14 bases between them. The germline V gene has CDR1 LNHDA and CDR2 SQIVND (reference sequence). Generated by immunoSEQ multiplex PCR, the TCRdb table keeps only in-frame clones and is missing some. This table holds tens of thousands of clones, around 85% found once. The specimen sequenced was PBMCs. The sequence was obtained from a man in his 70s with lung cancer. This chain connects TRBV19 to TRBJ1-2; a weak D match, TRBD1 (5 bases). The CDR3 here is CASNGWGKNYGYTF. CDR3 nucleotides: TGTGCCAGTAACGGTTGGGGGAAGAACTATGGCTACACCTTC.